The clone carrying this TCR beta chain was found many times. The CDR3 is made up of 16 amino acids. Trimming took 0 bases from V and 1 from J, leaving 12 bases between them. Germline V CDR1 and CDR2: WSHSY, SAAADI. Method: immunoSEQ multiplex PCR; TCRdb's copy keeps in-frame clones and lacks some. The table includes around 95,000 clones, just under 85% detected once. This specimen comes from a study of control samples from healthy donors and cancer patients. What was sequenced was blood. The TCR originated in a man aged 30 to 45 in good health. V and J are TRBV10-2 and TRBJ2-5, with D hard to call. The DNA for the CDR3 is TGCGCCAGCAGTGAGTCAAACTGGGGATCCCAAGAGACCCAGTACTTC. It is translated as CASSESNWGSQETQYF.